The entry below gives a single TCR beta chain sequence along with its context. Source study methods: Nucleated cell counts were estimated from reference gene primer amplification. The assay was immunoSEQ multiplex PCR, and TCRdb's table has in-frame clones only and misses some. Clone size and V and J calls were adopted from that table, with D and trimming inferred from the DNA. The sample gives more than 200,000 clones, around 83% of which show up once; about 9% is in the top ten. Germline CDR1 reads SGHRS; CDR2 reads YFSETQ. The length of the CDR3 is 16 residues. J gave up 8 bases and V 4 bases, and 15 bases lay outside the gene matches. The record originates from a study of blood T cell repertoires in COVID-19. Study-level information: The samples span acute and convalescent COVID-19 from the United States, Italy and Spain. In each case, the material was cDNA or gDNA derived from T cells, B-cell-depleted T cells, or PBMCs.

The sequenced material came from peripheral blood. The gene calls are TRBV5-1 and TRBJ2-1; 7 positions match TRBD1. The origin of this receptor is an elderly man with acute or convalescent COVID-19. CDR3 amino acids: CASSLPSGQPTDEQFF. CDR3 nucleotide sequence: TGCGCCAGCAGCCTACCTTCGGGACAGCCTACGGATGAGCAGTTCTTC.